The 17 T cell receptor beta chains below all came from one sample that was sequenced in a study of cytomegalovirus exposure and HLA in healthy donors. The study ran its PCR with 60 Vbeta and 13 Jbeta primers. Repertoires were generated with immunoSEQ multiplex PCR, while TCRdb's copy carries only in-frame clones and drops some. The sample has around 230,000 clones, roughly 81% seen once. Sequencing used PBMCs. Source of these receptors: a girl aged 2 to 9 in good health and CMV-seronegative.

The chain recombines TRBV7-9 with TRBJ1-2; no definite D call. The germline V and J ends were trimmed by 3 bases and 3 bases, with 11 bases remaining between them. The CDR3 length is 14 residues. The germline V gene encodes CDR1 SEHNR and CDR2 FQNEAQ (reference sequence). The CDR3 nucleotides are TGTGCCAGCAGCTTGGGAGTGGCGCACTATGGCTACACCTTC. Amino acid sequence: CASSLGVAHYGYTF.

The genes are TRBV13 and TRBJ2-1; 10 bases agree with TRBD2. The germline gives CDR1 PRHDT, CDR2 FYEKMQ (reference sequence). V gave up 9 bases and J gave up 7 bases; unmatched junction bases: 6. The CDR3 covers 13 residues. Here the CDR3 reads CASERGGRNEQFF. The DNA for the CDR3 is TGTGCCAGTGAGCGGGGGGGCAGGAATGAGCAGTTCTTC.

This clone was picked up one time. The chain employs TRBV5-1 and TRBJ2-5; 12 bases are a match to TRBD2. The CDR3 extends over 15 amino acids. The germline V gene has CDR1 SGHRS and CDR2 YFSETQ. V lost 3 bases to trimming and J lost 2 bases; unmatched junction nucleotides: 2. The CDR3 spells CASSSGTSGQETQYF. The CDR3 coding sequence is TGCGCCAGCAGCTCCGGGACTAGCGGGCAAGAGACCCAGTACTTC. Full variable domain (rest looked up from reference TRBV5-1 and TRBJ2-5): KAGVTQTPRYLIKTRGQQVTLSCSPISGHRSVSWYQQTPGQGLQFLFEYFSETQRNKGNFPGRFSGRQFSNSRSEMNVSTLELGDSALYLCASSSGTSGQETQYFGPGTRLLVL.

V and J are TRBV30 and TRBJ1-2, with D perhaps TRBD1 (5 bases). Germline V gene lookup returns CDR1 GTSNPN and CDR2 SVGIG (reference sequence). CDR3 length: 11 amino acids. Trimming pared 5 bases from V and 4 bases from J, leaving 8 bases between. The CDR3 here is CAWGDSYGYTF. In DNA form, the CDR3 reads TGTGCCTGGGGCGACAGCTATGGCTACACCTTC.

CDR3 sequence (DNA): TGTGCCAGTAGCCAGGAGGGGTCCAGAAATAATCAGCCCCAGCATTTT. Protein: CASSQEGSRNNQPQHF. The chain joins TRBV19 to TRBJ1-5; D perhaps matches TRBD1 (5 bases). V lost 6 bases to trimming and J lost 4 bases, with 19 bases between them. This CDR3 contains 16 residues. The V gene's germline CDR1 is LNHDA and CDR2 SQIVND (reference sequence).

This chain links TRBV19 with TRBJ2-3, with TRBD2 identical over 7 bases. Germline V gene sequence: CDR1 LNHDA, CDR2 SQIVND (reference sequence). The CDR3 runs 14 residues. With 5 bases clipped from V and 1 base from J, the junction kept 3 bases outside the gene matches. DNA for the CDR3: TGTGCCAGTAGTCCCGCGGGGGGCACAGATACGCAGTATTTT. Its protein product is CASSPAGGTDTQYF. Using reference TRBV19 and TRBJ2-3 for the parts outside the CDR3, the full variable domain is DGGITQSPKYLFRKEGQNVTLSCEQNLNHDAMYWYRQDPGQGLRLIYYSQIVNDFQKGDIAEGYSVSREKKESFPLTVTSAQKNPTAFYLCASSPAGGTDTQYFGPGTRLTVL.

CDR3 loop: CASSAPRQGTFGEKLFF. The CDR3 DNA is TGCGCCAGCAGCGCCCCTAGACAGGGTACTTTCGGTGAAAAACTGTTTTTT. The V call is TRBV10-2, the J call TRBJ1-4; 7 positions agree with TRBD1. The CDR3 has 17 residues. The V and J ends lost 6 bases and 7 bases, in that order; junction bases with no gene match: 17. Germline lookup yields CDR1 WSHSY and CDR2 SAAADI.

J is TRBJ2-6 and V is TRBV6-5; unclear D gene. Deletions cut 2 bases from V and 2 bases from J, with 7 bases between. The V gene's germline CDR1 is MNHEY and CDR2 SVGAGI. This CDR3 contains 15 residues. The CDR3 loop reads CASSYVRPGANVLTF. The CDR3 DNA is TGTGCCAGCAGTTACGTGCGCCCTGGGGCCAACGTCCTGACTTTC.

This clone was seen a single time. The rearrangement joins TRBV5-1 to TRBJ2-3; 8 bases agree with TRBD2. In germline, CDR1 is SGHRS, CDR2 YFSETQ. Trimming at V came to 1 base and at J to 3 bases, leaving 4 bases not matched to a gene. The CDR3 has 15 amino acids. The CDR3 DNA follows: TGCGCCAGCAGCTTGTCGGGGGGGCGGACAGATACGCAGTATTTT. Its translation is CASSLSGGRTDTQYF.

As DNA, the CDR3 is TGTGCCAGTAGTCGGATATCAGGGAATTCACCCCTCCACTTT. Translated, it gives CASSRISGNSPLHF. This chain uses TRBV19 with TRBJ1-6; D possibly corresponds to TRBD1 (5 bases). CDR1 LNHDA and CDR2 SQIVND come from the germline V gene (reference sequence). V lost 5 bases, J lost 7 bases, and 12 bases lay in between. The CDR3 has 14 amino acids.

This chain links TRBV6-1 with TRBJ1-3; D perhaps matches TRBD1 (6 bases). Trimming cost V 4 bases and J 0 bases, with 7 bases left between them. This CDR3 is 14 amino acids long. The germline V gene has CDR1 MNHNS and CDR2 SASEGT. CDR3 in amino acids: CASSGDISGNTIYF. The CDR3 DNA sequence: TGTGCCAGCAGTGGGGACATCTCTGGAAACACCATATATTTT.

In this sample, this clone turned up once. This chain links TRBV29-1 with TRBJ2-1; 8 nucleotides match TRBD2. Trimming at V came to 6 bases and at J to 4 bases, leaving 5 bases not matched to a gene. CDR3 length equals 13 residues. CDR1 and CDR2 from the germline V gene are SQVTM and ANQGSEA. CDR3 in DNA: TGCAGCGTCGGGGGGGCCGTGTACAATGAGCAGTTCTTC. Encoded protein: CSVGGAVYNEQFF.

In DNA form, the CDR3 reads TGTGCCAGCAGCTTCGAGCGATCTGGAAACACCATATATTTT. Translation gives CASSFERSGNTIYF. The genes are TRBV6-6 and TRBJ1-3, with D unclear. V was trimmed by 6 bases and J by 1 base, leaving 10 bases between them. The CDR3 spans 14 residues. The V gene's germline CDR1 is MNHNY and CDR2 SVGAGI (reference sequence).

This sequence joins TRBV7-6 and TRBJ1-2; D is ambiguous. This CDR3 is 15 amino acids long. Germline-derived CDR1 and CDR2 are SGHVS and FNYEAQ. V was trimmed by 1 base and J by 0 bases, leaving 9 bases between them. CDR3 loop: CASSLGADTNYGYTF. In DNA, the CDR3 is TGTGCCAGCAGCTTAGGGGCCGATACTAACTATGGCTACACCTTC. The whole variable domain, remainder taken from reference TRBV7-6 and TRBJ1-2, is GAGVSQSPRYKVTKRGQDVALRCDPISGHVSLYWYRQALGQGPEFLTYFNYEAQQDKSGLPNDRFSAERPEGSISTLTIQRTEQRDSAMYRCASSLGADTNYGYTFGSGTRLTVV.

The chain joins TRBV5-1 to TRBJ2-5; D ambiguous. Germline V CDR1 and CDR2: SGHRS, YFSETQ. The CDR3 is 16 amino acids. Trimming removed 2 bases at V and 1 base at J, with 15 bases between. CDR3 sequence reads: CASSFVGSRGQETQYF. CDR3 nucleotides: TGCGCCAGCAGCTTTGTCGGGTCCCGTGGCCAAGAGACCCAGTACTTC. The whole variable domain, remainder taken from reference TRBV5-1 and TRBJ2-5, is KAGVTQTPRYLIKTRGQQVTLSCSPISGHRSVSWYQQTPGQGLQFLFEYFSETQRNKGNFPGRFSGRQFSNSRSEMNVSTLELGDSALYLCASSFVGSRGQETQYFGPGTRLLVL.

V gene TRBV20-1 combines with J gene TRBJ2-3, with 9 bases lining up with TRBD1. CDR3 size: 10 residues. Germline CDR1 DFQATT, CDR2 SNEGSKA (reference sequence). Trimming took 3 bases from V and 15 from J; bases not matched to a gene: 4. CDR3 nucleotides: TGCAGTGCTAGTACGGACAGGGGATATTTT. Translated: CSASTDRGYF.

V and J are TRBV27 and TRBJ2-1; TRBD2 aligns across 12 bases. CDR1 and CDR2 (germline): MNHEY, SMNVEV (reference sequence). There are 16 residues in the CDR3. V lost 6 bases to trimming and J lost 8 bases; unmatched junction nucleotides: 11. The CDR3 DNA reads TGTGCCAGCAGACGGACTAGCGGGGCTTTATTGGATGAGCAGTTCTTC. As protein: CASRRTSGALLDEQFF.